The 5 T cell receptor beta chains below all came from one sample that was sequenced in a study of Graves' ophthalmopathy and Graves' hyperthyroidism (dated by TCRdb to the late 2010s). Sequencer: Illumina HiSeq 2000. TCR beta CDR3 regions were amplified from RNA transcripts for repertoire sequencing. The first round was an RT-PCR using HTBI primers with the Qiagen OneStep RT-PCR kit, and this first round was followed by a second-round multiplex PCR, then size selection and purification. TCRdb cleaned the public reads at Q25 with fastp, built clones with MiXCR and kept in-frame beta chains. Rows matching on CDR3 protein sequence are summarized as one entry with the most common DNA and genes. The sample includes about 740,000 distinct CDR3 sequences, with roughly two fifths observed a single time. The top ten clonotypes cover approximately 46% of the sample. The material sequenced was peripheral blood. Receptors were obtained from an adult man with Graves' ophthalmopathy.

The rearrangement joins TRBV10-1 to TRBJ2-7; a possible D gene is TRBD1 (6 bases). Germline lookup yields CDR1 WNHNN and CDR2 SYGVQD (reference sequence). Trimming took 4 bases from V and 5 from J, leaving 18 bases between them. CDR3 length: 15 residues. CDR3 protein: CASSARAGTPNEQYF. As DNA, the CDR3 is TGCGCCAGCAGTGCTAGAGCCGGGACACCTAACGAGCAGTACTTC.

V is TRBV6-6 and J is TRBJ1-5; D is unresolved. V lost 2 bases, J lost 2 bases, and 25 bases lay in between. The germline V gene has CDR1 MNHNY and CDR2 SVGAGI (reference sequence). This CDR3 spans 20 amino acids. CDR3 nucleotide sequence: TGTGCCAGCAGTTACGAGGTTTGGTCCGCGGACCTGAGAGGCAATCAGCCCCAGCATTTT. Encoded protein: CASSYEVWSADLRGNQPQHF.

A note on this clonotype: A read error may produce the germline difference seen at one junction end. This rearrangement joins TRBV10-3 to TRBJ2-7; no clear D gene. The CDR3 runs 11 residues. The germline CDR1 and CDR2 sequences are ENHRY and SYGVKD. The CDR3 here is CASSRDEEQYF. CDR3 nucleotide sequence: TGTGCCAGCAGTAGAGACGAGGAGCAGTACTTC.

The V and J genes are TRBV7-9 and TRBJ1-4, with D possibly being TRBD1 (5 bases). Trimming cost V 5 bases and J 4 bases, with 14 bases left between them. The CDR3 is 15 amino acids. Looked up from germline, CDR1 is SEHNR and CDR2 is FQNEAQ (reference sequence). CDR3 sequence (DNA): TGTGCCAGCAGCCCACGGGAGGGGAGTAATGAAAAACTGTTTTTT. Translating it yields CASSPREGSNEKLFF. Looking up the rest from reference TRBV7-9 and TRBJ1-4 gives the full variable domain: DTGVSQNPRHKITKRGQNVTFRCDPISEHNRLYWYRQTLGQGPEFLTYFQNEAQLEKSRLLSDRFSAERPKGSFSTLEIQRTEQGDSAMYLCASSPREGSNEKLFFGSGTQLSVL.

This clonotype was detected only a few times. This chain connects TRBV6-5 to TRBJ2-2; the D gene is possibly TRBD1 (6 bases). This CDR3 region has 11 residues. The germline CDR1 and CDR2 sequences are MNHEY and SVGAGI. Between the trimmed V and J ends, which lost 6 bases and 9 bases, there was a span of 8 bases. The CDR3 nucleotides read TGTGCCAGCAGGAGGGGGTGGGAGCTGTTTTTT. The encoded protein is CASRRGWELFF.